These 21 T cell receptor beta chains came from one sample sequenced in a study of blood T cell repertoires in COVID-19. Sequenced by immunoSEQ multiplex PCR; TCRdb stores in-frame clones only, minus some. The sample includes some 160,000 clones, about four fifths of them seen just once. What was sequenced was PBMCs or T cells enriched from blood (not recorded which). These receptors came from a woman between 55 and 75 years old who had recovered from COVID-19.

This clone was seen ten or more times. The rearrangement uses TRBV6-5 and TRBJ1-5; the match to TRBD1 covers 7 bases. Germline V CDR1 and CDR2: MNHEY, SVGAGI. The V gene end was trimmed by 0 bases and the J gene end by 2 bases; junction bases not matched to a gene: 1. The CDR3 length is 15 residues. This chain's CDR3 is CASSYSGQGNQPQHF. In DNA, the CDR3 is TGTGCCAGCAGTTACTCCGGACAGGGCAATCAGCCCCAGCATTTT.

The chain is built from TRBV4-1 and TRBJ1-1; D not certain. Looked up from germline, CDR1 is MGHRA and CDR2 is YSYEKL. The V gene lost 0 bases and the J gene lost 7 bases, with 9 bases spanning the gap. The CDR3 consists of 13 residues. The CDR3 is CASSQDRVREAFF. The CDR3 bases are TGCGCCAGCAGCCAAGATCGCGTACGTGAAGCTTTCTTT.

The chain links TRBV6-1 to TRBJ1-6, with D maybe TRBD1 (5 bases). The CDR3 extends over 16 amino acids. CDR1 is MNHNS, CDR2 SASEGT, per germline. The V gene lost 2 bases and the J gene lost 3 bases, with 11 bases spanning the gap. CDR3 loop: CASSEQGTIYNSPLHF. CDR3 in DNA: TGTGCCAGCAGTGAACAGGGTACAATCTATAATTCACCCCTCCACTTT.

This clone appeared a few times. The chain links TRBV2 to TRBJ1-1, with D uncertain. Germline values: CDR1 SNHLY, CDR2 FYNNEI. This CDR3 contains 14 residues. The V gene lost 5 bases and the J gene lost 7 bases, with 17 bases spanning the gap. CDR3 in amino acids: CASSPPGQRDEAFF. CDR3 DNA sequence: TGTGCCAGCAGTCCCCCAGGTCAGAGGGATGAAGCTTTCTTT.

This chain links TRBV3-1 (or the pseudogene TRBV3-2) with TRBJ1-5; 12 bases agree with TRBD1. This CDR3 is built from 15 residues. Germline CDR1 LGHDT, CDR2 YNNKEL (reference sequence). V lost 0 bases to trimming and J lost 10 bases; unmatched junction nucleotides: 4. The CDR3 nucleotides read TGTGCCAGCAGCCAAGAACTTGGGACAGGGGGCCCCCAGCATTTT. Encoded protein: CASSQELGTGGPQHF.

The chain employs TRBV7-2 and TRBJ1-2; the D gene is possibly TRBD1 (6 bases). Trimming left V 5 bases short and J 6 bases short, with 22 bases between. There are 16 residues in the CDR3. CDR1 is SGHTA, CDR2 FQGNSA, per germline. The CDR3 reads CASSPGGDKGRDGYTF. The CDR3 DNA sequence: TGTGCCAGCAGCCCCGGGGGGGACAAGGGAAGGGATGGCTACACCTTC.

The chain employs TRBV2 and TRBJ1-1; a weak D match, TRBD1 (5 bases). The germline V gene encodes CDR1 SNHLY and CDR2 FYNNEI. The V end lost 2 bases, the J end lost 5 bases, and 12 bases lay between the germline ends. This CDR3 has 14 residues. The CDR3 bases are TGTGCCAGCAGTGAAAGGGGCAGTAGAACTGAAGCTTTCTTT. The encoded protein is CASSERGSRTEAFF.

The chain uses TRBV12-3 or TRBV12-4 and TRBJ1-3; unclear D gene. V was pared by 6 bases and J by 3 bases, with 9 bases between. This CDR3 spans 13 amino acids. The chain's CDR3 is CASRAGYGNTIYF. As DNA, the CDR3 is TGTGCCAGCAGAGCGGGGTATGGAAACACCATATATTTT.

The DNA for the CDR3 is TGTGCCAGCAGTCCGCGACAGGGCCATGAGCAGTTCTTC. Protein product: CASSPRQGHEQFF. V is TRBV12-3 or TRBV12-4 and J is TRBJ2-1, with TRBD1 matching 7 bases. CDR3 size: 13 residues. Trimming took 5 bases from V and 8 from J; bases not matched to a gene: 6.

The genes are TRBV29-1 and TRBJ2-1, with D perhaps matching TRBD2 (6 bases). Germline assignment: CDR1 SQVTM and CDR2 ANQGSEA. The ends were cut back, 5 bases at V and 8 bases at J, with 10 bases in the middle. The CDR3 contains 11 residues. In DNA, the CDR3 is TGCAGCGTTACCTCTAGCGATGAGCAGTTCTTC. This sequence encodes CSVTSSDEQFF.

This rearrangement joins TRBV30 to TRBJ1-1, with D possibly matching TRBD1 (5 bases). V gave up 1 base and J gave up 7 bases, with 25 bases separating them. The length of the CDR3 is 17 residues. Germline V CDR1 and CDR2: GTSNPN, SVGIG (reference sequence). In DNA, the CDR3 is TGTGCCTGGAGTGGCTCCTACTACTCGGGGGACGGCCTTGAAGCTTTCTTT. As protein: CAWSGSYYSGDGLEAFF.

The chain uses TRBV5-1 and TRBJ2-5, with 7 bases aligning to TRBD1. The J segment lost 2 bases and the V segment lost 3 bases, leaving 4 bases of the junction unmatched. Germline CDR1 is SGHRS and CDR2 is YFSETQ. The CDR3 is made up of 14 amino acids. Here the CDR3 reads CASSWGQLQETQYF. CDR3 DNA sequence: TGCGCCAGCAGCTGGGGACAGTTACAAGAGACCCAGTACTTC. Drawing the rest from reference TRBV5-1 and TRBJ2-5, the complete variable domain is KAGVTQTPRYLIKTRGQQVTLSCSPISGHRSVSWYQQTPGQGLQFLFEYFSETQRNKGNFPGRFSGRQFSNSRSEMNVSTLELGDSALYLCASSWGQLQETQYFGPGTRLLVL.

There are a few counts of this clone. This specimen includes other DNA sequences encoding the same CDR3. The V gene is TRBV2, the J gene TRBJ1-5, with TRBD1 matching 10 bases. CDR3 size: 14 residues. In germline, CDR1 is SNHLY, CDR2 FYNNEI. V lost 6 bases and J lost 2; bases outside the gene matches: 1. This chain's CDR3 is CASSGTGGNQPQHF. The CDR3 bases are TGTGCCAGCAGCGGGACAGGGGGCAATCAGCCCCAGCATTTT.

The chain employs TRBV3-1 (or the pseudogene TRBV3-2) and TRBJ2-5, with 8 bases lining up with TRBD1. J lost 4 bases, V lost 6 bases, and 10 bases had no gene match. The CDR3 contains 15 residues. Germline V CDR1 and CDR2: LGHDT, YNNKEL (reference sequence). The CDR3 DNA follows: TGTGCCAGCAGTCTTAACAGGGGGTTGGGAGAGACCCAGTACTTC. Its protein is CASSLNRGLGETQYF.

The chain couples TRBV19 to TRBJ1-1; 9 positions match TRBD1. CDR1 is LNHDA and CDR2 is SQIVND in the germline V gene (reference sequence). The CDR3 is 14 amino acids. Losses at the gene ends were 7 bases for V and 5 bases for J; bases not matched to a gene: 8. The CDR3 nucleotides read TGTGCCAGTATGGTACAGGGGGCGAGGACTGAAGCTTTCTTT. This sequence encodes CASMVQGARTEAFF.

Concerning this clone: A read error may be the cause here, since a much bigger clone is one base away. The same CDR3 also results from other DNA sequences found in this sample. The CDR3 sequence is CASSWTSGANTGELFF. For the CDR3, the DNA is TGCGCCAGCAGCTGGACTAGCGGAGCGAACACCGGGGAGCTGTTTTTT. This sequence joins TRBV5-1 and TRBJ2-2; 10 bases match TRBD2. J was trimmed by 0 bases and V by 3 bases; bases with no gene match: 2. The CDR3 consists of 16 residues. Germline lookup yields CDR1 SGHRS and CDR2 YFSETQ.

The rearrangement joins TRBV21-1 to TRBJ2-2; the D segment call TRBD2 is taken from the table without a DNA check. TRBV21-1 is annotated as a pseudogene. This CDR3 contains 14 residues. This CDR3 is CAIGGGADTGELFF. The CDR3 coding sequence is TGTGCCATTGGTGGGGGGGCGGACACCGGGGAGCTGTTTTTT.

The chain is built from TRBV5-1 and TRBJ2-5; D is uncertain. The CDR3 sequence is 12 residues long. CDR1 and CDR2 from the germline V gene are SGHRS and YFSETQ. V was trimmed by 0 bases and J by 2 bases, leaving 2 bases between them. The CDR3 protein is CASSLAQETQYF. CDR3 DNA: TGCGCCAGCAGCTTGGCTCAAGAGACCCAGTACTTC.

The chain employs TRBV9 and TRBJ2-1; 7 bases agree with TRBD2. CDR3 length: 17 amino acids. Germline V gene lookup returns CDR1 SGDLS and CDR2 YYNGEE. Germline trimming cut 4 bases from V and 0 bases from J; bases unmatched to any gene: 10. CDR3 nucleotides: TGTGCCAGCAGCCCCCTGGGGGGGATCAGCTCCTACAATGAGCAGTTCTTC. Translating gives CASSPLGGISSYNEQFF.

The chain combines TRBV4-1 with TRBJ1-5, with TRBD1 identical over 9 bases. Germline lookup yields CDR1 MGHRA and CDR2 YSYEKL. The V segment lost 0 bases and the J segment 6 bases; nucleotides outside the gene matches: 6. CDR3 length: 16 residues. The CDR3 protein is CASSQDLGTGTQPQHF. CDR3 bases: TGCGCCAGCAGCCAAGATTTAGGGACAGGGACTCAGCCCCAGCATTTT.

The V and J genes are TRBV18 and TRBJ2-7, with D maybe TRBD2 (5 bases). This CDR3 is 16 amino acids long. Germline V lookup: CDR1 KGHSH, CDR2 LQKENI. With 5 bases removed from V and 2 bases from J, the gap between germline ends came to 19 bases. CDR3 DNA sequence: TGTGCCAGCTCAGTCGAACACCTTATACTAGCCTACGAGCAGTACTTC. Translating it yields CASSVEHLILAYEQYF.